The 7 T cell receptor beta chains given below trace back to one sample, sequenced in a study of neurological immune-mediated disorders. A single record per CDR3 protein comes from TCRdb applying MiXCR to the 5' RACE reads. The sample lists 50,000 to 70,000 distinct CDR3 sequences, around 2.3% occurring once. Sequenced material: PBMCs. These receptors were obtained from a man aged 50 to 60 with multiple sclerosis.

This clonotype was seen ten or more times. This chain links TRBV7-2 with TRBJ2-5, with D perhaps TRBD2 (5 bases). Germline CDR1 and CDR2: SGHTA and FQGNSA. There are 13 residues in the CDR3. Trimming pared 8 bases from V and 1 base from J, leaving 11 bases between. The DNA for the CDR3 is TGTGCCAGCGCTAGAGGGATCCAAGAGACCCAGTACTTC. This sequence encodes CASARGIQETQYF.

At least ten counts were recorded for this clonotype. This chain joins TRBV2 and TRBJ1-3; 7 bases agree with TRBD1. The CDR3 is 16 amino acids. V lost 4 bases and J lost 0; bases outside the gene matches: 6. Germline values: CDR1 SNHLY, CDR2 FYNNEI. The CDR3 nucleotides are TGTGCCAGCAGTGTGCCCGGGGACAGCTCTGGAAACACCATATATTTT. It is translated as CASSVPGDSSGNTIYF.

This clonotype was counted only a few times. A much larger clone sits a single nucleotide away, making a read error possible. V and J are TRBV7-3 and TRBJ1-6; D unresolved. The length of the CDR3 is 13 residues. Looked up from germline, CDR1 is SGHTA and CDR2 is FQGTGA. CDR3 residues: CASSSLYNSPLNF. The CDR3 coding sequence is TGTGCCAGCAGCTCCCTCTATAATTCACCCCTCAACTTT. Filled out from reference TRBV7-3 and TRBJ1-6, the complete variable domain reads GAGVSQTPSNKVTEKGKYVELRCDPISGHTALYWYRQSLGQGPEFLIYFQGTGAADDSGLPNDRFFAVRPEGSVSTLKIQRTERGDSAVYLCASSSLYNSPLNFGNGTRLTVT.

This clonotype came up many times. In nucleotides, the CDR3 is TGCAGTGCTGAGACTAGCGGGGGCATCTCTAACAATGAGCAGTTCTTC. It specifies CSAETSGGISNNEQFF. The rearrangement joins TRBV20-1 to TRBJ2-1; 12 bases match TRBD2. Germline V gene data show CDR1 as DFQATT and CDR2 as SNEGSKA (reference sequence). The CDR3 runs 16 residues. V trimming: 5 bases; J trimming: 5 bases; junction bases outside the gene matches: 10.

This clonotype was picked up many times. The rearrangement links TRBV9 to TRBJ1-2; no definite D call. V was trimmed by 0 bases and J by 8 bases, leaving 17 bases between them. CDR3 size: 15 residues. Germline V gene data show CDR1 as SGDLS and CDR2 as YYNGEE. Written as DNA, the CDR3 is TGTGCCAGCAGCGTAGCTGGGGAACCGGCTAGGGGCTACACCTTC. Amino acid sequence: CASSVAGEPARGYTF.

This clonotype showed up many times. V usage is TRBV5-1 and J usage is TRBJ2-3, with D hard to call. Germline CDR1 reads SGHRS; CDR2 reads YFSETQ. The CDR3 is 17 residues long. V shed 0 bases and J shed 2 bases, with 16 bases lying between them. CDR3 in amino acids: CASSLEGSGVFTDTQYF. CDR3 DNA: TGCGCCAGCAGCTTGGAAGGTTCAGGCGTCTTCACAGATACGCAGTATTTT.

This clonotype was detected ten times or more. The chain's CDR3 is CSVQGGDGYTF. In DNA form, the CDR3 reads TGCAGCGTTCAGGGGGGTGACGGCTACACCTTC. This chain uses TRBV29-1 with TRBJ1-2; 7 positions agree with TRBD1. CDR3 size: 11 residues. V lost 5 bases, J lost 8 bases, and 5 bases stayed unmatched. Per the germline V gene, CDR1 is SQVTM and CDR2 is ANQGSEA.